These 2 T cell receptor beta chains share one sample of origin, sequenced in a study of cytomegalovirus exposure and HLA in healthy donors. This PCR relied on a set of 60 Vbeta primers and 13 Jbeta primers. Data came from immunoSEQ multiplex PCR; TCRdb stores just in-frame clones and leaves some out. Here the sample spans fewer than 130,000 clones, 65% to 85% being singletons. The sequenced material came from PBMCs. Source of these receptors: a young man in good health and CMV-seropositive.

The chain couples TRBV7-3 to TRBJ1-1; 7 bases fit TRBD1. From germline, CDR1 is SGHTA and CDR2 FQGTGA. The CDR3 is 15 residues long. The V segment lost 7 bases and the J segment 4 bases; nucleotides outside the gene matches: 12. CDR3 loop: CASMPSGGLFTEAFF. The CDR3 bases are TGTGCCAGCATGCCCTCAGGGGGGTTGTTCACTGAAGCTTTCTTT.

The chain couples TRBV18 to TRBJ2-5; 12 bases align to TRBD2. CDR3 size: 15 residues. With V trimmed by 3 bases and J by 2 bases, 1 base remained unmatched. CDR1 is KGHSH and CDR2 is LQKENI in the germline V gene. The chain's CDR3 is CASSPTSGGQETQYF. CDR3 coding DNA: TGTGCCAGCTCACCGACTAGCGGGGGACAAGAGACCCAGTACTTC.